The T cell receptor beta chain described here comes from a study of CD8+ T cells in alopecia areata. Findings and limits, study-wide: Sharing of TCR sequences between patients (possibly for HLA-related reasons) was less clear than in mice. Lesional scalp exceeded normal scalp in clonality, especially in alopecia totalis/universalis. Sequences from scalp samples also cover resident alphabeta T cells of normal skin.

Following extraction, RNA underwent reverse transcription to cDNA, which served as the sequencing template. Sequencing was performed with immunoSEQ multiplex PCR; in TCRdb, only in-frame clones are kept and a portion is missing. The repertoire has roughly 100,000 clones, around 50% of them found once; the top ten carry around 10%. For this clone: Its antigen is not identified.

The germline V gene has CDR1 SNHLY and CDR2 FYNNEI. The CDR3 loop spans 13 amino acids. V lost 7 bases, J lost 2 bases, and 9 bases lay in between. The sorting of PBMCs gave CD4+ and CD8+ T cells. The receptor comes from a human donor in good health. What was sequenced was CD4+ T cells sorted from blood. The chain recombines TRBV2 with TRBJ1-5; D is unclear. CDR3 loop: CASTVEGNQPQHF. CDR3 in DNA: TGTGCCAGCACTGTGGAGGGCAATCAGCCCCAGCATTTT.